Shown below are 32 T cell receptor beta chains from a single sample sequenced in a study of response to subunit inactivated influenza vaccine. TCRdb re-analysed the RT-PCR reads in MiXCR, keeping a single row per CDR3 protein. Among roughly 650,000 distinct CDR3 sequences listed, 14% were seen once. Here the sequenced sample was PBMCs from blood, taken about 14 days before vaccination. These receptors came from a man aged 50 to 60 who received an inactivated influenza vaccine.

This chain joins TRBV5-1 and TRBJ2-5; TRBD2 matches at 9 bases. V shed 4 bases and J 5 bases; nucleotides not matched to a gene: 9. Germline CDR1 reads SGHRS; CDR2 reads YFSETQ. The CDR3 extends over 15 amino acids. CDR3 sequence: CASSPSGLAPETQYF. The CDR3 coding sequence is TGCGCCAGCAGCCCGTCGGGACTAGCTCCGGAGACCCAGTACTTC.

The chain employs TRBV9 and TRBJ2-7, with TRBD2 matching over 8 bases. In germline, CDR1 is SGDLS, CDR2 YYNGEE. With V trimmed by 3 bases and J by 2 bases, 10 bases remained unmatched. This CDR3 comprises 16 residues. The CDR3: CASSARRSGGPYEQYF. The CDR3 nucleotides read TGTGCCAGCAGCGCCCGTAGGAGCGGGGGTCCCTACGAGCAGTACTTC. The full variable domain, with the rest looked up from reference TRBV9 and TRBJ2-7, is DSGVTQTPKHLITATGQRVTLRCSPRSGDLSVYWYQQSLDQGLQFLIQYYNGEERAKGNILERFSAQQFPDLHSELNLSSLELGDSALYFCASSARRSGGPYEQYFGPGTRLTVT.

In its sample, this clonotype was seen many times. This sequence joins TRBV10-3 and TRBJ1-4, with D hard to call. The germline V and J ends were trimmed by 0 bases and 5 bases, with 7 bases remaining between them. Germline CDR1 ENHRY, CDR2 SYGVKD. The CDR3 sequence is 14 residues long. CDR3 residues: CAISESGGNEKLFF. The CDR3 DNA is TGTGCCATCAGTGAGTCCGGAGGGAATGAAAAACTGTTTTTT.

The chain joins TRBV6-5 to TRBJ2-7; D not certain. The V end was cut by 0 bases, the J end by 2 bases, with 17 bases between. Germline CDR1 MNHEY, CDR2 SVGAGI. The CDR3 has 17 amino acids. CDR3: CASSYSWVATKPYEQYF. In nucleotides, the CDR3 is TGTGCCAGCAGTTACTCGTGGGTAGCCACTAAACCCTACGAGCAGTACTTC.

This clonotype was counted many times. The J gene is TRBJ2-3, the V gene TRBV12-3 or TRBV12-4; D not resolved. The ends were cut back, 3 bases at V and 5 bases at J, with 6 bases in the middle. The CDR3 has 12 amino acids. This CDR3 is CASSFMGDTQYF. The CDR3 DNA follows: TGTGCCAGCAGTTTTATGGGAGATACGCAGTATTTT.

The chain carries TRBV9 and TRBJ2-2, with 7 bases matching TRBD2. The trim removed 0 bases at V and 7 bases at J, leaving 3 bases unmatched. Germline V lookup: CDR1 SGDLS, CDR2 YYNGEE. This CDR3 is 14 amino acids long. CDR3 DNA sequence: TGTGCCAGCAGCGTAGCGGGGGGAGTCGGGGAGCTGTTTTTT. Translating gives CASSVAGGVGELFF.

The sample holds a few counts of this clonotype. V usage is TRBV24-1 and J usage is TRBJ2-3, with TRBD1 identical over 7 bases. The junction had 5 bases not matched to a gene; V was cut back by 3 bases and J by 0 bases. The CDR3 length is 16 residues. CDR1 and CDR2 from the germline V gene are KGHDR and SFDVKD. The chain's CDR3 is CATSDAGTESTDTQYF. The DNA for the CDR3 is TGTGCCACCAGTGATGCCGGGACAGAAAGCACAGATACGCAGTATTTT.

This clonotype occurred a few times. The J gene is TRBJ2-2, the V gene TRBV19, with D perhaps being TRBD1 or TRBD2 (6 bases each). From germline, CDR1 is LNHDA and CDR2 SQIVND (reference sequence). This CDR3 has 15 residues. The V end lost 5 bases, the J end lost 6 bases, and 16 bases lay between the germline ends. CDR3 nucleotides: TGTGCCAGTAGTCTTCAGGGGAGGATGGCCGGGGAGCTGTTTTTT. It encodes CASSLQGRMAGELFF.

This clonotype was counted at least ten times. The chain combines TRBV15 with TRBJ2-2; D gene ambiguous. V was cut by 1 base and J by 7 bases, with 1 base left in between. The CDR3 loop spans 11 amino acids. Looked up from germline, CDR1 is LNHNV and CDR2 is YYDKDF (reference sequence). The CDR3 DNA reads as TGTGCCACCAGCAGAGTCGGGGAGCTGTTTTTT. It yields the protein CATSRVGELFF.

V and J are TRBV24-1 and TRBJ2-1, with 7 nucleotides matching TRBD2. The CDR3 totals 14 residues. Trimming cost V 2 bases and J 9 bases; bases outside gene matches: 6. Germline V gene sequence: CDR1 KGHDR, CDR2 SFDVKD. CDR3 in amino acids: CATSDWGGKGEQFF. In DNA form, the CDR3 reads TGTGCCACCAGTGATTGGGGGGGGAAGGGTGAGCAGTTCTTC.

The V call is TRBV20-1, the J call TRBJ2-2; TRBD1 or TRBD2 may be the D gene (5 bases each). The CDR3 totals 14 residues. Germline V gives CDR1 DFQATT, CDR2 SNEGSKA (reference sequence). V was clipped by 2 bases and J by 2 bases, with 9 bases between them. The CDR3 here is CSARPGQNTGELFF. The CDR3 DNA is TGCAGTGCTAGACCGGGGCAAAACACCGGGGAGCTGTTTTTT.

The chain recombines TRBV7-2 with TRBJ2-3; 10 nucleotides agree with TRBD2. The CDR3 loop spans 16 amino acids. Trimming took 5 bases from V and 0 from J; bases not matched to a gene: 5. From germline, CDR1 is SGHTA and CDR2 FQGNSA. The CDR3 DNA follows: TGTGCCAGCAGCACGACTAGCGGGCTAAGCACAGATACGCAGTATTTT. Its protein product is CASSTTSGLSTDTQYF. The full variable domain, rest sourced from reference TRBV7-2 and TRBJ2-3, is GAGVSQSPSNKVTEKGKDVELRCDPISGHTALYWYRQSLGQGLEFLIYFQGNSAPDKSGLPSDRFSAERTGGSVSTLTIQRTQQEDSAVYLCASSTTSGLSTDTQYFGPGTRLTVL.

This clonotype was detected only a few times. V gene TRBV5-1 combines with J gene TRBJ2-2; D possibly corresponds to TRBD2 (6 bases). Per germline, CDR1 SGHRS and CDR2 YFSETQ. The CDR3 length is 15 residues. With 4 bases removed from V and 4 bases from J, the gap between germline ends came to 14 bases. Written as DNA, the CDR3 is TGCGCCAGCAGCCCCAGGACTACCTTCACCGGGGAGCTGTTTTTT. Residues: CASSPRTTFTGELFF.

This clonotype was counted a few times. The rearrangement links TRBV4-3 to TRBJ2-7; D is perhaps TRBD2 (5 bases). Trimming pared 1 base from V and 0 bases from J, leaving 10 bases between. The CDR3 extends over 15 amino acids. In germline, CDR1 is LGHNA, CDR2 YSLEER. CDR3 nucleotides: TGCGCCAGCAGCCAAGTTTCGGGGAGCTCCTACGAGCAGTACTTC. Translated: CASSQVSGSSYEQYF.

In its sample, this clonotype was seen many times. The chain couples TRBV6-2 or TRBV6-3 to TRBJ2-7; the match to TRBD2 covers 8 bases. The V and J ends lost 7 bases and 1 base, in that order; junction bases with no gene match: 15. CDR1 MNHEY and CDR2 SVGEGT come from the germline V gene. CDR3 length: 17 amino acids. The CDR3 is CASNVRSIAGLSYEQYF. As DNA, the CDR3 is TGTGCCAGCAACGTGAGATCGATAGCGGGGTTATCCTACGAGCAGTACTTC.

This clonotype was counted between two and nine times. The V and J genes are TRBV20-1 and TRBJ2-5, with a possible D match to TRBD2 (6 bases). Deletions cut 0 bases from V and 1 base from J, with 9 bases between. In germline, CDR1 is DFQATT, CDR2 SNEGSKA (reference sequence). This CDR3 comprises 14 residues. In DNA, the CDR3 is TGCAGTGCTAGAGATCGGGGGATCCAAGAGACCCAGTACTTC. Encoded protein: CSARDRGIQETQYF.

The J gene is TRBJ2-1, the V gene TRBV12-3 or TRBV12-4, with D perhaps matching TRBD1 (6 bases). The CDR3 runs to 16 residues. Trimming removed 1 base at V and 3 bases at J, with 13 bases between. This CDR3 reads CASSLVSGAYYNEQFF. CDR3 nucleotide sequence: TGTGCCAGCAGTTTAGTATCAGGGGCCTACTACAATGAGCAGTTCTTC.

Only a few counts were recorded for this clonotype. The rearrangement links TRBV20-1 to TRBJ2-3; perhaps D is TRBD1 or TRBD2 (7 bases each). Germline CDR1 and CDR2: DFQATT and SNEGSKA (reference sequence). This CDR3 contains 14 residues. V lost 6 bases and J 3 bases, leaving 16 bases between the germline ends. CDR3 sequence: CSASGRGPTDTQYF. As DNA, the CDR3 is TGCAGTGCCTCAGGGAGGGGGCCGACAGATACGCAGTATTTT.

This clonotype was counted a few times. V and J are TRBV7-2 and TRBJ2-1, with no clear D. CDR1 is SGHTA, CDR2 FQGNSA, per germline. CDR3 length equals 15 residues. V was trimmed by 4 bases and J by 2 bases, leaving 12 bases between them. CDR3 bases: TGTGCCAGCAGCTCCGACATGAACGCCTACAATGAGCAGTTCTTC. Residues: CASSSDMNAYNEQFF. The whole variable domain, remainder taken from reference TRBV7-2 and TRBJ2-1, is GAGVSQSPSNKVTEKGKDVELRCDPISGHTALYWYRQSLGQGLEFLIYFQGNSAPDKSGLPSDRFSAERTGGSVSTLTIQRTQQEDSAVYLCASSSDMNAYNEQFFGPGTRLTVL.

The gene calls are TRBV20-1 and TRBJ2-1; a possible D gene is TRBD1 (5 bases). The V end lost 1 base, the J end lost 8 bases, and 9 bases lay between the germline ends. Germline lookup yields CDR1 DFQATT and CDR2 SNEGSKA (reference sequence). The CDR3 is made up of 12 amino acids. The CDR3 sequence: CSARGPGYEQFF. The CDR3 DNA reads TGCAGTGCTAGAGGGCCAGGGTATGAGCAGTTCTTC.

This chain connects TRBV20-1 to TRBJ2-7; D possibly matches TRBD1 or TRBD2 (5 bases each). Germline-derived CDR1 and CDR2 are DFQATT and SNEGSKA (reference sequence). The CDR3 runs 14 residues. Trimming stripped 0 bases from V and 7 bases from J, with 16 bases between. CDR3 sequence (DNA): TGCAGTGCTAGAGATGGGACCCGCAAGGGAGAGCAGTACTTC. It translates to CSARDGTRKGEQYF.

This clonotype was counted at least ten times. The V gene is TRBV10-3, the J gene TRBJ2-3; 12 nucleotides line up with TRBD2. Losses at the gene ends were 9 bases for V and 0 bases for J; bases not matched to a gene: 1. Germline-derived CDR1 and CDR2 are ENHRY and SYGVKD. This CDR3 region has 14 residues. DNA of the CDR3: TGTGCCATTGGGACTAGCGGGAGCACAGATACGCAGTATTTT. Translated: CAIGTSGSTDTQYF.

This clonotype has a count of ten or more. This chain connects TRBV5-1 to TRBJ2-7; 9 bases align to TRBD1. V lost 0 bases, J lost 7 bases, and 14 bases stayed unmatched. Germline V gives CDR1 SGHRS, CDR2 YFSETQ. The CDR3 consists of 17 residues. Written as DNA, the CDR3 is TGCGCCAGCAGCTTGGGCTCAACGGGACAGGGTTTTCCTGAGCAGTACTTC. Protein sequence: CASSLGSTGQGFPEQYF. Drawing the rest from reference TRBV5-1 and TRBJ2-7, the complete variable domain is KAGVTQTPRYLIKTRGQQVTLSCSPISGHRSVSWYQQTPGQGLQFLFEYFSETQRNKGNFPGRFSGRQFSNSRSEMNVSTLELGDSALYLCASSLGSTGQGFPEQYFGPGTRLTVT.

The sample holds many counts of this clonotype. The CDR3, as DNA: TGCAGCGGCAGGCGCTTGAACACTGAAGCTTTCTTT. As protein: CSGRRLNTEAFF. This chain links TRBV29-1 with TRBJ1-1, with D hard to call. Germline V gene sequence: CDR1 SQVTM, CDR2 ANQGSEA. The V end lost 7 bases, the J end lost 0 bases, and 9 bases lay between the germline ends. The CDR3 has 12 residues.

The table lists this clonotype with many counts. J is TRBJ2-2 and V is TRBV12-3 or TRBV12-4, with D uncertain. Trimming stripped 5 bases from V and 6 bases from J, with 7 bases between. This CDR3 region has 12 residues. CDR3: CASSRWAGELFF. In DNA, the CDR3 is TGTGCCAGCAGTAGATGGGCCGGGGAGCTGTTTTTT.

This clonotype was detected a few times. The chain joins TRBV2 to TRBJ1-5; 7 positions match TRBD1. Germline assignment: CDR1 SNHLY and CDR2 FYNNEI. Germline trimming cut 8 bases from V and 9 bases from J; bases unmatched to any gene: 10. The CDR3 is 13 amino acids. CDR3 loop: CASGTGVRRPQHF. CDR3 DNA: TGTGCCAGCGGAACAGGGGTCCGGAGGCCCCAGCATTTT.

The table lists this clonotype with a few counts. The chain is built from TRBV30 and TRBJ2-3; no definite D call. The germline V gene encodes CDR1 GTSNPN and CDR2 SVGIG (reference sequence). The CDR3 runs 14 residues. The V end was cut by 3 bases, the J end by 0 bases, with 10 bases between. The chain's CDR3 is CAWRRQLSTDTQYF. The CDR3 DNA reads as TGTGCCTGGAGAAGGCAGCTTAGCACAGATACGCAGTATTTT.

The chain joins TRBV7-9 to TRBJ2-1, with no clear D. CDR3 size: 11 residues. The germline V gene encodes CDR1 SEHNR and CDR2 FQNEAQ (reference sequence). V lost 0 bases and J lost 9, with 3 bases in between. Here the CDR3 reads CASSLAPEQFF. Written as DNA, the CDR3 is TGTGCCAGCAGCTTAGCGCCTGAGCAGTTCTTC.

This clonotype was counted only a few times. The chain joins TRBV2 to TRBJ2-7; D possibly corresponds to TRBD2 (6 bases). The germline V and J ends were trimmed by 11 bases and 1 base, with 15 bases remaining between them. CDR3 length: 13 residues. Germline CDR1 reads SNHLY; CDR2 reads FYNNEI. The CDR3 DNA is TGTGCCGGAACCGGGACTGCGTCCTACGAGCAGTACTTC. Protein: CAGTGTASYEQYF.

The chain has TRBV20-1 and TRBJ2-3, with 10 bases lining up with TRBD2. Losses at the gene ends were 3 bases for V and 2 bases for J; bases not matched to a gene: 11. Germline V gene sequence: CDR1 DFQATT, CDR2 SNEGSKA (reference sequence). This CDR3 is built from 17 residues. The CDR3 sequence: CSASQFGLAGATDTQYF. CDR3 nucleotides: TGCAGTGCTAGTCAGTTTGGGCTAGCGGGAGCCACAGATACGCAGTATTTT.

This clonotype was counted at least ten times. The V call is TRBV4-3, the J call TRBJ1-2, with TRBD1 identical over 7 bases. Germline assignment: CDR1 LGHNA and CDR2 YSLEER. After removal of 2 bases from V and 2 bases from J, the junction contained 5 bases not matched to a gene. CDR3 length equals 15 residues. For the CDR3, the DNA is TGCGCCAGCAGCCAAAATACAGGGGAGAACTATGGCTACACCTTC. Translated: CASSQNTGENYGYTF.

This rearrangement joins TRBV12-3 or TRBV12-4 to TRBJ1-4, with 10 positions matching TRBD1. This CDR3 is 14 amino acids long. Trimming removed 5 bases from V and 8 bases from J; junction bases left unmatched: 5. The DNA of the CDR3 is TGTGCCAGCAGTAAAGACAGGGGGCAAGAAAAACTGTTTTTT. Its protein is CASSKDRGQEKLFF.